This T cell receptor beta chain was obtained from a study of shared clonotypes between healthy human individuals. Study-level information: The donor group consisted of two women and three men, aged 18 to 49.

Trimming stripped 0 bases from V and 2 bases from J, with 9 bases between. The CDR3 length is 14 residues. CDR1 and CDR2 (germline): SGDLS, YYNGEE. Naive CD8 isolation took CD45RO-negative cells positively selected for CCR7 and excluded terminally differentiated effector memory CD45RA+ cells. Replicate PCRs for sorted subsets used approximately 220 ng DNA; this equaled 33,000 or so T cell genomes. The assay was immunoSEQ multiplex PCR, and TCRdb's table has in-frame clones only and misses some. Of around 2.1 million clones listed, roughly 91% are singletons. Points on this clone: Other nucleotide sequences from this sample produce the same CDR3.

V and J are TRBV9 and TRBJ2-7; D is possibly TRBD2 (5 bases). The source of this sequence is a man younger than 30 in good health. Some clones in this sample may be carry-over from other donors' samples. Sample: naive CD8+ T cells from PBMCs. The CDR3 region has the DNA TGTGCCAGCAGCGTAGTCCCGGGAACCTACGAGCAGTACTTC. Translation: CASSVVPGTYEQYF.